This T cell receptor (beta chain) was captured in a study of blood T cell repertoires in COVID-19. Study as a whole: The United States, Italy and Spain supplied acute and convalescent COVID-19 samples. The analysed material was cDNA or gDNA that came from T cells, B-cell-depleted T cells, or PBMCs.

TCRdb's table, derived via immunoSEQ multiplex PCR, lists solely in-frame clones and lacks some. Among more than 150,000 clones listed, about 86% were seen once. This clone was counted a few times. This specimen includes other DNA sequences encoding the same CDR3. Germline V gene data show CDR1 as SNHLY and CDR2 as FYNNEI. Unmatched junction bases numbered 4, after V lost 6 bases and J lost 5 bases. The CDR3 is 14 amino acids. The sequencing sample was made of peripheral blood. This receptor was taken from a woman aged 18-30 years who had recovered from COVID-19. The genes are TRBV2 and TRBJ1-5, with 10 bases matching TRBD1. The CDR3 loop is CASSGDRGYQPQHF. The DNA for the CDR3 is TGTGCCAGCAGCGGGGACAGGGGATATCAGCCCCAGCATTTT.